A single sample is the source of the 22 T cell receptor beta chains below, sequenced in a study of T cell responses to AZD1222 COVID-19 vaccine. Here immunoSEQ multiplex PCR was the method, and the copy in TCRdb shows in-frame clones only, minus some. This table has roughly 77,000 clones, 90% appearing once. This specimen consisted of peripheral blood, obtained 28 days after the second AZD1222 dose. Receptors were obtained from an adult who received the AZD1222 COVID-19 vaccine.

This clone was seen a single time. This chain connects TRBV5-6 to TRBJ1-4; TRBD1 is a possible D gene (5 bases). The CDR3 has 16 amino acids. The ends were cut back, 4 bases at V and 3 bases at J, with 16 bases in the middle. The germline V gene has CDR1 SGHDT and CDR2 YYEEEE. CDR3 DNA sequence: TGTGCCAGCAGCACGGGGACCGTAGTAGCTAATGAAAAACTGTTTTTT. This translates into CASSTGTVVANEKLFF.

This clone came up a few times. V gene TRBV6-4 combines with J gene TRBJ2-2; 7 positions match TRBD1. This CDR3 is built from 16 residues. The germline CDR1 and CDR2 sequences are MRHNA and SNTAGT. Losses at the gene ends were 1 base for V and 2 bases for J; bases not matched to a gene: 4. In DNA, the CDR3 is TGTGCCAGCAGTGACTTTCAGGGGGATAACACCGGGGAGCTGTTTTTT. The encoded protein is CASSDFQGDNTGELFF.

This clone was seen a few times. The CDR3 sequence is CASINPGTTNEKLFF. CDR3 in DNA: TGCGCCAGCATCAACCCAGGGACAACTAATGAAAAACTGTTTTTT. The rearrangement joins TRBV4-1 to TRBJ1-4, with TRBD1 as a possible D gene (5 bases). Germline values: CDR1 MGHRA, CDR2 YSYEKL. The CDR3 is 15 amino acids. The ends were cut back, 7 bases at V and 0 bases at J, with 12 bases in the middle.

The chain has TRBV4-3 and TRBJ2-7, with 8 nucleotides matching TRBD1. Germline CDR1 is LGHNA and CDR2 is YSLEER. V lost 3 bases, J lost 4 bases, and 8 bases stayed unmatched. The CDR3 is 15 amino acids. The CDR3 nucleotides read TGCGCCAGCAGCCAGGAAGGGACAGGTGGTTACGAGCAGTACTTC. This translates into CASSQEGTGGYEQYF.

The chain has TRBV5-4 and TRBJ2-5; possibly TRBD2 for D (5 bases). CDR1 and CDR2 (germline): SGHNT, YYREEE (reference sequence). V lost 3 bases and J 5 bases, leaving 11 bases between the germline ends. This CDR3 contains 13 residues. The CDR3 loop is CASSSPGLETQYF. The CDR3 DNA sequence: TGTGCCAGCAGCTCTCCAGGACTCGAGACCCAGTACTTC. The full variable domain, with the rest looked up from reference TRBV5-4 and TRBJ2-5, is ETGVTQSPTHLIKTRGQQVTLRCSSQSGHNTVSWYQQALGQGPQFIFQYYREEENGRGNFPPRFSGLQFPNYSSELNVNALELDDSALYLCASSSPGLETQYFGPGTRLLVL.

Comment on this clone: Other DNA sequences of this sample code for an identical CDR3. The gene calls are TRBV19 and TRBJ2-5; D not certain. V lost 6 bases and J lost 1, with 6 bases in between. Per the germline V gene, CDR1 is LNHDA and CDR2 is SQIVND (reference sequence). This CDR3 has 12 amino acids. CDR3: CASSALQETQYF. The CDR3 bases are TGTGCCAGTAGCGCACTCCAAGAGACCCAGTACTTC.

The rearrangement links TRBV4-3 to TRBJ2-1; 7 bases align to TRBD2. Per the germline V gene, CDR1 is LGHNA and CDR2 is YSLEER. The V segment lost 5 bases and the J segment 2 bases; nucleotides outside the gene matches: 12. The CDR3 has 17 amino acids. The CDR3 loop reads CASSVGNLAAAYNEQFF. The DNA of the CDR3 is TGCGCCAGCAGCGTAGGGAACCTAGCGGCAGCCTACAATGAGCAGTTCTTC.

The chain couples TRBV7-3 to TRBJ1-1, with unresolved D. The ends were cut back, 2 bases at V and 1 base at J, with 2 bases in the middle. The CDR3 consists of 12 residues. Looked up from germline, CDR1 is SGHTA and CDR2 is FQGTGA. CDR3 DNA sequence: TGTGCCAGCAGCTTACAGAACACTGAAGCTTTCTTT. This translates into CASSLQNTEAFF.

The genes are TRBV6-2 or TRBV6-3 and TRBJ2-7; 10 bases align to TRBD1. V gave up 5 bases and J gave up 0 bases; unmatched junction bases: 4. Germline V gene sequence: CDR1 MNHEY, CDR2 SVGEGT. This CDR3 spans 15 amino acids. The CDR3 protein is CASSNRDRGSYEQYF. Written as DNA, the CDR3 is TGTGCCAGCAGTAACCGGGACAGGGGCTCCTACGAGCAGTACTTC.

The V call is TRBV27, the J call TRBJ1-1; no clear D gene. CDR1 is MNHEY and CDR2 is SMNVEV in the germline V gene (reference sequence). V was clipped by 8 bases and J by 2 bases, with 9 bases between them. This CDR3 has 12 residues. CDR3 in DNA: TGTGCCAGCGGTGACATAAACACTGAAGCTTTCTTT. Amino acid sequence: CASGDINTEAFF.

The CDR3 protein is CASSLTASGGADGYTF. CDR3 DNA sequence: TGTGCCAGCAGTTTGACCGCCTCAGGGGGCGCGGATGGCTACACCTTC. V is TRBV27 and J is TRBJ1-2, with TRBD1 identical over 8 bases. The CDR3 extends over 16 amino acids. J lost 6 bases, V lost 3 bases, and 12 bases had no gene match. CDR1 is MNHEY and CDR2 is SMNVEV in the germline V gene (reference sequence).

This CDR3 is CASSLVTGGYGYTF. In DNA, the CDR3 is TGTGCCAGCAGCTTGGTGACAGGGGGCTATGGCTACACCTTC. V usage is TRBV5-4 and J usage is TRBJ1-2, with 9 bases fitting TRBD1. The germline V gene encodes CDR1 SGHNT and CDR2 YYREEE (reference sequence). The length of the CDR3 is 14 residues. Trimming cost V 0 bases and J 4 bases; bases outside gene matches: 1.

The chain is built from TRBV7-9 and TRBJ1-3; a possible D gene is TRBD1 (6 bases). V gave up 1 base and J gave up 2 bases, with 15 bases separating them. This CDR3 is built from 17 residues. Germline assignment: CDR1 SEHNR and CDR2 FQNEAQ (reference sequence). The CDR3 loop is CASSLERVGATGNTIYF. The CDR3 nucleotides read TGTGCCAGCAGCTTAGAGAGGGTGGGGGCTACTGGAAACACCATATATTTT.

The rearrangement links TRBV9 to TRBJ2-1, with 8 bases lining up with TRBD1. V was clipped by 0 bases and J by 4 bases; unmatched bases: 6. CDR1 and CDR2 (germline): SGDLS, YYNGEE. The CDR3 is made up of 16 amino acids. The CDR3 coding sequence is TGTGCCAGCAGCGTAGCATCAGGGGGCGCATACAATGAGCAGTTCTTC. This codes for CASSVASGGAYNEQFF.

This chain links TRBV5-8 with TRBJ1-5; TRBD1 aligns across 7 bases. In germline, CDR1 is SGHTS, CDR2 YDEGEE. The CDR3 sequence is 15 residues long. The V gene end was trimmed by 4 bases and the J gene end by 0 bases; junction bases not matched to a gene: 4. DNA for the CDR3: TGTGCCAGCAGCGGGGACAGATATAGCAATCAGCCCCAGCATTTT. It yields the protein CASSGDRYSNQPQHF.

The genes are TRBV10-3 and TRBJ1-4; a weak D match, TRBD1 (5 bases). CDR1 ENHRY and CDR2 SYGVKD come from the germline V gene. This CDR3 has 15 residues. V was clipped by 10 bases and J by 3 bases, with 18 bases between them. CDR3 sequence: CATGGWGTSNEKLFF. The CDR3 coding sequence is TGTGCCACCGGAGGTTGGGGGACTTCTAATGAAAAACTGTTTTTT.

The chain combines TRBV4-3 with TRBJ1-2, with unresolved D. Germline V gene data show CDR1 as LGHNA and CDR2 as YSLEER. The CDR3 totals 12 residues. Trimming took 0 bases from V and 7 from J, leaving 6 bases between them. CDR3 in amino acids: CASSQDSLGYTF. DNA for the CDR3: TGCGCCAGCAGCCAAGATTCCCTTGGCTACACCTTC.

The CDR3 sequence: CAWTTGPQETQYF. The CDR3 coding sequence is TGTGCCTGGACTACGGGACCGCAAGAGACCCAGTACTTC. This chain uses TRBV30 with TRBJ2-5; D assignment may be TRBD1 or TRBD2 (5 bases each). Germline CDR1 and CDR2: GTSNPN and SVGIG (reference sequence). V was pared by 4 bases and J by 2 bases, with 11 bases between. The CDR3 has 13 amino acids.

The gene calls are TRBV4-2 and TRBJ2-2, with no clear D. This CDR3 is built from 16 residues. With 3 bases removed from V and 0 bases from J, the gap between germline ends came to 11 bases. CDR1 and CDR2 from the germline V gene are LGHNA and YNFKEQ. CDR3 bases: TGTGCCAGCAGCCAGAGAAGTCTCGCGAACACCGGGGAGCTGTTTTTT. Protein product: CASSQRSLANTGELFF.

This sequence joins TRBV7-9 and TRBJ1-5; D remains ambiguous. The CDR3 runs to 16 residues. V lost 5 bases and J lost 0, with 14 bases in between. Per germline, CDR1 SEHNR and CDR2 FQNEAQ (reference sequence). In nucleotides, the CDR3 is TGTGCCAGCAGCCCGGGTTACACTTATAGCAATCAGCCCCAGCATTTT. Translation: CASSPGYTYSNQPQHF.

V usage is TRBV18 and J usage is TRBJ2-2; the D is unclear. Germline-derived CDR1 and CDR2 are KGHSH and LQKENI. Deletions cut 2 bases from V and 8 bases from J, with 3 bases between. This CDR3 spans 11 amino acids. For the CDR3, the DNA is TGTGCCAGCTCACCATCTGGGGAGCTGTTTTTT. Translating gives CASSPSGELFF.

This chain links TRBV18 with TRBJ2-3; maybe TRBD1 (6 bases). The V end was cut by 8 bases, the J end by 2 bases, with 17 bases between. Germline values: CDR1 KGHSH, CDR2 LQKENI. The CDR3 totals 15 residues. The CDR3 reads CASLWDTAYTDTQYF. CDR3 DNA: TGTGCCAGCCTTTGGGACACAGCTTACACAGATACGCAGTATTTT.